Listed below are T cell receptor beta chains from one sample, sequenced in a study of technical replicates of blood from a handful of donors. Profiling relied on immunoSEQ multiplex PCR, and the TCRdb table lists in-frame clones only, not all of them. The data contain 12,000 or so clones, 90% to 95% of them singletons. What was sequenced was PBMCs. The receptors shown here come from a human donor in good health. Each CDR3 is given with its conserved first and last residue. The D gene is left open where the match is weak.

V gene	D gene	CDR3 protein
TRBV29-1	TRBD2	CSAPTSGSTDTQYF
TRBV7-8	TRBD2	CASSLGSGGSPETQYF
TRBV27	TRBD2	CASSNLAGGYEQYF
TRBV30	TRBD2	CACPRDYNSYEQYF
TRBV6-5	.	CASSVAGVEQYF
TRBV10-2	TRBD2	CASSETSGRKGETQYF
TRBV5-4	.	CASSLEARAEQYF
TRBV2	.	CASSAGGFIRDYGYTF
TRBV7-7	.	CASSSTGERDEQFF
TRBV10-1	.	CASSENNSGNTIYF
TRBV5-1	.	CASSSGADLRTDTQYF
TRBV11-1	TRBD2	CASSLSAGEYNEQFF
TRBV25-1	TRBD1	CASSPRGTDNQPQHF
TRBV2	.	CASSELPEGNQPQHF
TRBV9	.	CASSVAVGGSYNEQFF
TRBV29-1	TRBD2	CSARGGPETQYF
TRBV27	.	CASGALRANTGELFF
TRBV28	TRBD2	CASSLDPRLAGATDTQYF
TRBV27	.	CASSLVPGAGANVLTF
TRBV7-2	TRBD2	CASSFTLGLALQQYF
TRBV28	TRBD1	CASTSTGGWEKLFF
TRBV11-2	TRBD1	CASSLEDRGRGEQYF
TRBV30	.	CAWSVGGSSYEQYF
TRBV6-1	.	CASNLGQLAKNIQYF
TRBV29-1	.	CSVRGGVDYNEQFF
TRBV12-2	.	CASRPRAGLNYEQYF
TRBV28	.	CASSSRGGYTF
TRBV19	TRBD2	CASSPSSGHTGELFF
TRBV5-1	TRBD2	CASSVGLAGGITEQYF
TRBV7-9	.	CASSVGSGNEQFF
TRBV30	.	CAWKSGVTYEQYF
TRBV28	.	CASSLYGQGTGLNEKLFF